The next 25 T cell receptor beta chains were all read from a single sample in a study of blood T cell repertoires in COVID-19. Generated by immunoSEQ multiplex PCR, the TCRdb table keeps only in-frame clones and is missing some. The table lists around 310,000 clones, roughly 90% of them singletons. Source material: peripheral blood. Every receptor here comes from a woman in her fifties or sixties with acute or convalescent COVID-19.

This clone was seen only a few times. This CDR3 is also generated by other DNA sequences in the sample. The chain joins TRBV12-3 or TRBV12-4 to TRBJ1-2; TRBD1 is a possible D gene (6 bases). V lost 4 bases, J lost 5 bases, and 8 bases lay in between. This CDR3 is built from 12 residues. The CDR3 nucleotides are TGTGCCAGCAGTTCCCAGGGGTATGGCTACACCTTC. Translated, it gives CASSSQGYGYTF.

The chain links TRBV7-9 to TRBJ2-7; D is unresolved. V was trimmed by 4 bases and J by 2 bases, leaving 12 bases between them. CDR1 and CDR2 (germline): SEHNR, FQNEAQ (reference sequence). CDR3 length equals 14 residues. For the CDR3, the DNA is TGTGCCAGCAGCTCAGGCTCGACACCCTACGAGCAGTACTTC. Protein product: CASSSGSTPYEQYF.

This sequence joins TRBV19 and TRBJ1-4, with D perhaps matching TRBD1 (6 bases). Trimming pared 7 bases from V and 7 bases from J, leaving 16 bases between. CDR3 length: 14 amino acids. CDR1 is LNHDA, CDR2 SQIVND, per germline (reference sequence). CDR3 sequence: CASNGETGGEKLFF. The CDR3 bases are TGTGCCAGTAATGGCGAGACAGGTGGTGAAAAACTGTTTTTT.

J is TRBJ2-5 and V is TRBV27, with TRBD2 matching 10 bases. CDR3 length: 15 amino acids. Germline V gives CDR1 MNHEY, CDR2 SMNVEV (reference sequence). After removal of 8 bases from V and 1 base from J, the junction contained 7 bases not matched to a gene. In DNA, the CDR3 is TGTGCCAGCGGATTTACTAGCGGGGCCCAAGAGACCCAGTACTTC. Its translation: CASGFTSGAQETQYF.

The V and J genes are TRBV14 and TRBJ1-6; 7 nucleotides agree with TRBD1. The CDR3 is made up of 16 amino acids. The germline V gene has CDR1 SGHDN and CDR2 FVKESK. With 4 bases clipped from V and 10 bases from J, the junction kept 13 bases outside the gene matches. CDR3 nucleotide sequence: TGTGCCAGCAGCCGGGGACAGCTAAGAATAGGGTCACCCCTCCACTTT. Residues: CASSRGQLRIGSPLHF. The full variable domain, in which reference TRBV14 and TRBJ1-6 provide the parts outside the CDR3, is EAGVTQFPSHSVIEKGQTVTLRCDPISGHDNLYWYRRVMGKEIKFLLHFVKESKQDESGMPNNRFLAERTGGTYSTLKVQPAELEDSGVYFCASSRGQLRIGSPLHFGNGTRLTVT.

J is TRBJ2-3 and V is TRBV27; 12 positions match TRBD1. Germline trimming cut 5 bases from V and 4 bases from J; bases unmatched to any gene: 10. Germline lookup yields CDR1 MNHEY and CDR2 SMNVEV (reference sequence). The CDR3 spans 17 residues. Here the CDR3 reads CASSPRAGTGGSDTQYF. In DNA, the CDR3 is TGTGCCAGCAGTCCCAGGGCCGGGACAGGGGGCTCAGATACGCAGTATTTT.

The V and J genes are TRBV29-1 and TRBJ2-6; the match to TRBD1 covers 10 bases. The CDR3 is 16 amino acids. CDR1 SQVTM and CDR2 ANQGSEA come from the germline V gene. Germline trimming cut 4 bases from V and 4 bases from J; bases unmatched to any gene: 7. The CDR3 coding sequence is TGCAGCGTTGCGGGACAGGGGCAAAGGGGGGCCAACGTCCTGACTTTC. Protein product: CSVAGQGQRGANVLTF.

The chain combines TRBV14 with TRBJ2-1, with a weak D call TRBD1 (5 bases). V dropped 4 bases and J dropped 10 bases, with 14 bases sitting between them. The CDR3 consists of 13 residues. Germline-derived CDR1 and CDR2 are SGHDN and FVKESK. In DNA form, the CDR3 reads TGTGCCAGCAGCCTTGAACCTGGGGCAGAGCAGTTCTTC. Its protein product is CASSLEPGAEQFF.

The CDR3 DNA sequence: TGTGCCAGCAGTCAGGGACAGGGGAACACCGGGGAGCTGTTTTTT. As protein: CASSQGQGNTGELFF. This chain connects TRBV27 to TRBJ2-2; 9 bases agree with TRBD1. V lost 5 bases, J lost 1 base, and 2 bases stayed unmatched. Germline lookup yields CDR1 MNHEY and CDR2 SMNVEV (reference sequence). This CDR3 region has 15 residues.

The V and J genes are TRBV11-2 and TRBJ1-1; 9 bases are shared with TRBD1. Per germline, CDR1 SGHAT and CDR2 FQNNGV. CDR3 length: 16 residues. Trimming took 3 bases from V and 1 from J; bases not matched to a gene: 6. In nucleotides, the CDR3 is TGTGCCAGCAGCTTTTCCGGACAGGGGAGGAACACTGAAGCTTTCTTT. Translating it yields CASSFSGQGRNTEAFF.

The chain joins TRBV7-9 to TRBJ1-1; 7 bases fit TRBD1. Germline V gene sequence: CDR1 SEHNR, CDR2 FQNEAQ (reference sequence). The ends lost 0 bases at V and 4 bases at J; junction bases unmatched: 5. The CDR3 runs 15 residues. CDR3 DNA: TGTGCCAGCAGCTTAGCGCTAAGGACAGGCACTGAAGCTTTCTTT. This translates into CASSLALRTGTEAFF.

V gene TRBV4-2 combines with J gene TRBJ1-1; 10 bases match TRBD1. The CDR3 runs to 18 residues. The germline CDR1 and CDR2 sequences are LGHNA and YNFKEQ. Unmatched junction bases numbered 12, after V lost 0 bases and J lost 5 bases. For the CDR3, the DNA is TGTGCCAGCAGCCAAGATCCCCTCCTCTGGACAGGGGGAACTGAAGCTTTCTTT. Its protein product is CASSQDPLLWTGGTEAFF.

Here the CDR3 reads CASSPGVVSNTGELFF. The CDR3 DNA sequence: TGTGCCAGCAGCCCAGGTGTTGTTTCGAACACCGGGGAGCTGTTTTTT. J is TRBJ2-2 and V is TRBV5-4, with no clear D. Per the germline V gene, CDR1 is SGHNT and CDR2 is YYREEE (reference sequence). Trimming stripped 4 bases from V and 0 bases from J, with 13 bases between. The length of the CDR3 is 16 residues. Filled out from reference TRBV5-4 and TRBJ2-2, the complete variable domain reads ETGVTQSPTHLIKTRGQQVTLRCSSQSGHNTVSWYQQALGQGPQFIFQYYREEENGRGNFPPRFSGLQFPNYSSELNVNALELDDSALYLCASSPGVVSNTGELFFGEGSRLTVL.

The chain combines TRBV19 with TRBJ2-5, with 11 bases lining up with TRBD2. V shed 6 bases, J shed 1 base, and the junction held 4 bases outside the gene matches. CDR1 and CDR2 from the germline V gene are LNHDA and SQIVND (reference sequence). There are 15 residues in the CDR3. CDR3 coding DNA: TGTGCCAGTAGGAGCGGACTAGCGGGCCAAGAGACCCAGTACTTC. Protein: CASRSGLAGQETQYF.

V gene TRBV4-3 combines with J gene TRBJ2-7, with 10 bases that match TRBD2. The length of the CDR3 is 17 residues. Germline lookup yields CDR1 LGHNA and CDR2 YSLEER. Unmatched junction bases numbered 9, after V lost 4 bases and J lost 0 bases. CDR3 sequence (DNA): TGCGCCAGCAGCCGCGGAATAGCGGGAGGCGCCTCCTACGAGCAGTACTTC. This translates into CASSRGIAGGASYEQYF.

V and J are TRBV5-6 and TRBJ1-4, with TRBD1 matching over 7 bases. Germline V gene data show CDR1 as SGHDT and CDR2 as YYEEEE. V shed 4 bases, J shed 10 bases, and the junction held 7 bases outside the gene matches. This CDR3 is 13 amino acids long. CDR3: CASSEGDSRKLFF. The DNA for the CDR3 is TGTGCCAGCAGCGAAGGGGACAGCCGAAAACTGTTTTTT.

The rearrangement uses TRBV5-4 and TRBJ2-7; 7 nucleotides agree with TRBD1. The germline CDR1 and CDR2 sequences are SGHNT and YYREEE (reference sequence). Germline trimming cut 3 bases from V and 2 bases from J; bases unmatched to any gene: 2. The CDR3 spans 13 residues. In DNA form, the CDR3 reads TGTGCCAGCAGCTGGGACAGCACCTACGAGCAGTACTTC. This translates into CASSWDSTYEQYF.

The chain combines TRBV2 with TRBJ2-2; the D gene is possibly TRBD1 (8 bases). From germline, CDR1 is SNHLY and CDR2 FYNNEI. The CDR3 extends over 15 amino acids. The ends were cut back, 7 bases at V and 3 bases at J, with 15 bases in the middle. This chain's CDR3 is CASKNRGGDTGELFF. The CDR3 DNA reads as TGTGCCAGCAAGAACAGGGGGGGCGACACCGGGGAGCTGTTTTTT.

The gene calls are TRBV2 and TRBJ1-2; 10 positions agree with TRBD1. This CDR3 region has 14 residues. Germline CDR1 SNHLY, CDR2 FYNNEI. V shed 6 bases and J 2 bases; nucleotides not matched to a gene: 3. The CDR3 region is CASSETGGNYGYTF. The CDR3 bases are TGTGCCAGCAGCGAGACAGGGGGCAACTATGGCTACACCTTC.

The CDR3 spells CASSPLRGTQETQYF. DNA of the CDR3: TGTGCCAGCTCACCACTGCGGGGGACCCAAGAGACCCAGTACTTC. V usage is TRBV18 and J usage is TRBJ2-5; 7 bases fit TRBD2. This CDR3 is 15 amino acids long. With 1 base clipped from V and 1 base from J, the junction kept 3 bases outside the gene matches. Germline values: CDR1 KGHSH, CDR2 LQKENI.

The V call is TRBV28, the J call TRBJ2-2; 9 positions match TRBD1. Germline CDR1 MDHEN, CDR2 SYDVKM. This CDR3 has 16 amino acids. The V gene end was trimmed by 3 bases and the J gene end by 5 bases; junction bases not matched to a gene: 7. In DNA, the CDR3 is TGTGCCAGCAGTTTGTTAGGGACAGGGCCAACCGGGGAGCTGTTTTTT. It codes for CASSLLGTGPTGELFF.

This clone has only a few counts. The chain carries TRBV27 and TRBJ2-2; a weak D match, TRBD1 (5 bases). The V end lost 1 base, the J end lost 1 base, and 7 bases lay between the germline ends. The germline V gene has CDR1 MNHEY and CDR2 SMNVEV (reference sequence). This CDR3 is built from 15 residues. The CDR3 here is CASSLWQGNTGELFF. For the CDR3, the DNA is TGTGCCAGCAGTTTATGGCAGGGGAACACCGGGGAGCTGTTTTTT.

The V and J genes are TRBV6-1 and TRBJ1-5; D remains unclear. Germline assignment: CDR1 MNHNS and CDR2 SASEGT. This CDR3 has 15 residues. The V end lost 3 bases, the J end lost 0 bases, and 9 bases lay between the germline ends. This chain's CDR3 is CASSDLTNSNQPQHF. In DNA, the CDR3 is TGTGCCAGCAGTGATCTCACAAATAGCAATCAGCCCCAGCATTTT.

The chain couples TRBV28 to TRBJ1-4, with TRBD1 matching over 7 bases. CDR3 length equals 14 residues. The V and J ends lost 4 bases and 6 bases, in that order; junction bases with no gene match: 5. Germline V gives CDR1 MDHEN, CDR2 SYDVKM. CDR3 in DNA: TGTGCCAGCAGTTACGACAGGGAGGATGAAAAACTGTTTTTT. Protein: CASSYDREDEKLFF.

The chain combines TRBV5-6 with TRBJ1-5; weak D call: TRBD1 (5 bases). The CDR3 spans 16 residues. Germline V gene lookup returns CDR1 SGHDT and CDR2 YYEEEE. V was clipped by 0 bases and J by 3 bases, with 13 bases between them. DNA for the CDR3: TGTGCCAGCAGCTTGGTTTGGGGCTTACTCAATCAGCCCCAGCATTTT. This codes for CASSLVWGLLNQPQHF.